Listed below are T cell receptor beta chains from one sample, sequenced in a study of blood T cell repertoires in COVID-19. Sequenced by immunoSEQ multiplex PCR; TCRdb stores in-frame clones only, minus some. The sample consists of over 350,000 clones, roughly 91% of them appearing once. Sequencing input: peripheral blood. These receptors were taken from a woman aged 25 to 39 with acute or convalescent COVID-19. The CDR3 runs from the conserved cysteine through the conserved F or W. The order of the fields is J gene, V gene, D gene, clone size, CDR3 protein, CDR3 DNA. A D gene is named only where the DNA matches it firmly. Clone size, where shown, is once, few, many, or a class for clones that have expanded.

TRBJ1-2 | TRBV5-6 | TRBD1 | - | CASSPGTGIPRGYTF | TGTGCCAGCAGCCCTGGGACAGGGATCCCAAGAGGCTACACCTTC
TRBJ2-7 | TRBV27 | - | - | CASSFTGGEHEQYF | TGTGCCAGCAGTTTTACAGGCGGGGAACACGAGCAGTACTTC
TRBJ2-5 | TRBV7-9 | - | - | CASSPTGWAQYF | TGTGCCAGCAGCCCGACGGGATGGGCCCAGTACTTC
TRBJ1-2 | TRBV4-2 | - | - | CASSQDPSGADGYTF | TGTGCCAGCAGCCAAGATCCCTCAGGGGCGGATGGCTACACCTTC
TRBJ2-3 | TRBV7-8 | - | - | CASRGKWTSITDTQYF | TGTGCCAGCAGGGGGAAATGGACAAGCATCACAGATACGCAGTATTTT
TRBJ2-5 | TRBV15 | TRBD2 | - | CATSREGSGGAETQYF | TGTGCCACCAGCAGAGAGGGTAGCGGGGGGGCGGAGACCCAGTACTTC
TRBJ1-1 | TRBV2 | - | - | CASSDTGYRTEAFF | TGTGCCAGCAGTGACACAGGGTATAGAACTGAAGCTTTCTTT
TRBJ1-3 | TRBV6-5 | - | - | CASTGGSFSGNTIYF | TGTGCCAGCACCGGAGGGAGCTTCTCTGGAAACACCATATATTTT
TRBJ1-2 | TRBV7-6 | TRBD1 | - | CASSPYPRGGGGYGYTF | TGTGCCAGCAGCCCATACCCCCGAGGGGGCGGGGGGTATGGCTACACCTTC
TRBJ2-5 | TRBV19 | - | - | CASSRGRPGGETQYF | TGTGCCAGTAGCAGGGGACGGCCAGGAGGAGAGACCCAGTACTTC
TRBJ2-5 | TRBV28 | TRBD1 | - | CASSSTGVETQYF | TGTGCCAGCAGTTCGACAGGGGTAGAGACCCAGTACTTC
TRBJ1-5 | TRBV7-6 | - | - | CASSADSSNQPQHF | TGTGCCAGCAGCGCCGACAGTAGCAATCAGCCCCAGCATTTT
TRBJ1-3 | TRBV15 | - | once | CATSRTQSGNTIYF | TGTGCCACCTCAAGAACCCAGTCTGGAAACACCATATATTTT
TRBJ2-5 | TRBV5-6 | TRBD2 | - | CASSSYPGLAGEETQYF | TGTGCCAGCAGCTCCTACCCCGGACTAGCGGGTGAGGAGACCCAGTACTTC
TRBJ1-1 | TRBV10-1 | TRBD1 | - | CASAPTGAGTEAFF | TGCGCCAGCGCACCCACAGGGGCGGGTACTGAAGCTTTCTTT
TRBJ1-3 | TRBV7-9 | - | - | CASSAREYPGNTIYF | TGTGCCAGCAGCGCCCGGGAGTATCCGGGAAACACCATATATTTT
TRBJ2-3 | TRBV3-1/TRBV3-2 | - | - | CASSHRQAGDTQYF | TGTGCCAGCAGCCACCGACAGGCCGGAGATACGCAGTATTTT
TRBJ1-6 | TRBV2 | TRBD1 | - | CASSDLRGRFSPLHF | TGTGCCAGCAGTGATCTCAGGGGGCGTTTTTCACCCCTCCACTTT
TRBJ2-5 | TRBV4-2 | - | - | CASSQGAGILETQYF | TGTGCCAGCAGCCAAGGCGCAGGGATTTTGGAGACCCAGTACTTC
TRBJ2-3 | TRBV10-2 | TRBD1 | - | CASSPDRVWTDTQYF | TGCGCCAGCAGCCCCGACAGGGTGTGGACAGATACGCAGTATTTT
TRBJ1-1 | TRBV5-1 | - | - | CASSLRTIPESEAFF | TGCGCCAGCAGCCTAAGGACTATTCCGGAATCTGAAGCTTTCTTT
TRBJ2-7 | TRBV27 | - | - | CASSLGARHYEQYF | TGTGCCAGCAGTTTAGGGGCCCGGCACTACGAGCAGTACTTC
TRBJ2-7 | TRBV29-1 | TRBD1 | - | CSVRQGGEQYF | TGCAGCGTGCGACAGGGGGGCGAGCAGTACTTC
TRBJ2-2 | TRBV7-3 | - | - | CASSFVSGAAGELFF | TGTGCCAGCAGCTTTGTTTCAGGGGCAGCCGGGGAGCTGTTTTTT
TRBJ1-2 | TRBV6-5 | - | - | CASSYAGLRDETF | TGTGCCAGCAGTTACGCGGGACTCCGGGACGAGACCTTC
TRBJ2-7 | TRBV5-1 | TRBD2 | - | CASSLDTGGYEQYF | TGCGCCAGCAGCTTGGATACGGGAGGATACGAGCAGTACTTC
TRBJ2-7 | TRBV5-1 | TRBD2 | once | CASSWSGGRYEQYF | TGCGCCAGCAGCTGGAGCGGGGGCCGCTACGAGCAGTACTTC
TRBJ2-7 | TRBV29-1 | - | - | CSAIKTGSYEQYF | TGCAGTGCGATTAAGACAGGCTCCTACGAGCAGTACTTC
TRBJ2-7 | TRBV28 | TRBD1 | - | CASSRPGQGLYEQYF | TGTGCCAGCAGTCGACCGGGACAGGGTCTCTACGAGCAGTACTTC
TRBJ2-5 | TRBV19 | - | - | CASSRKKISSTQETQYF | TGTGCCAGTAGTAGAAAGAAGATTAGCAGTACCCAAGAGACCCAGTACTTC
TRBJ1-2 | TRBV30 | TRBD1 | once | CAWSVRRDRDGYTF | TGTGCCTGGAGTGTAAGACGGGACAGGGACGGCTACACCTTC
TRBJ1-3 | TRBV2 | TRBD1 | - | CASRAGTAFGNTIYF | TGTGCCAGCAGAGCCGGGACAGCTTTTGGAAACACCATATATTTT
TRBJ2-3 | TRBV19 | - | - | CASSNSGAATDTQYF | TGTGCCAGTAGTAATAGCGGAGCTGCCACAGATACGCAGTATTTT
TRBJ2-3 | TRBV6-5 | TRBD1 | - | CASSYRQGGTDTQYF | TGTGCCAGCAGTTACCGACAGGGGGGAACAGATACGCAGTATTTT
TRBJ2-7 | TRBV9 | TRBD2 | - | CASSAGTSGTSYEQYF | TGTGCCAGCAGCGCCGGGACTAGCGGGACCTCCTACGAGCAGTACTTC
TRBJ1-2 | TRBV5-6 | - | - | CASSLFSDLLTPYGYTF | TGTGCCAGCAGCTTATTTTCGGACTTACTTACCCCCTATGGCTACACCTTC
TRBJ1-2 | TRBV5-1 | - | - | CASSLDPGGKGYTF | TGCGCCAGCAGCTTGGATCCGGGGGGAAAGGGCTACACCTTC
TRBJ1-1 | TRBV11-2 | - | - | CASSLYPGGDTEAFF | TGTGCCAGCAGCTTATATCCGGGAGGGGACACTGAAGCTTTCTTT
TRBJ2-7 | TRBV3-1/TRBV3-2 | TRBD1 | once | CASSFPGQGVNEQYF | TGTGCCAGCAGCTTTCCGGGACAGGGGGTCAACGAGCAGTACTTC
TRBJ2-7 | TRBV11-3 | TRBD1 | - | CASSFTGGAEQYF | TGTGCCAGCAGCTTCACAGGGGGCGCCGAGCAGTACTTC
TRBJ2-4 | TRBV19 | - | - | CASSIDSTGRQNIQYF | TGTGCCAGTAGTATAGATAGTACGGGTCGCCAAAACATTCAGTACTTC
TRBJ2-5 | TRBV7-6 | TRBD2 | - | CASSLLGTSGGQETQYF | TGTGCCAGCAGCTTACTAGGGACTAGCGGGGGCCAAGAGACCCAGTACTTC
TRBJ2-1 | TRBV2 | - | - | CASSGASEQFF | TGTGCCAGCAGTGGGGCCAGTGAGCAGTTCTTC
TRBJ1-5 | TRBV27 | - | - | CASSLTGVGRSNQPQHF | TGTGCCAGCAGTTTAACAGGAGTTGGTAGGAGCAATCAGCCCCAGCATTTT
TRBJ1-2 | TRBV21-1 | - | - | CASSKERQGGYGYTF | TGTGCCAGCAGCAAAGAGCGGCAAGGGGGCTATGGCTACACCTTC
TRBJ1-6 | TRBV5-5 | TRBD1 | - | CASSLNPATGGSYNSPLHF | TGTGCCAGCAGCTTGAATCCGGCTACAGGGGGCAGCTATAATTCACCCCTCCACTTT
TRBJ1-5 | TRBV5-5 | - | - | CASSLAFGASNQPQHF | TGTGCCAGCAGCTTGGCCTTTGGGGCGAGCAATCAGCCCCAGCATTTT
TRBJ1-3 | TRBV6-6 | - | - | CASSYSSAGNTIYF | TGTGCCAGCAGTTACTCGTCAGCTGGAAACACCATATATTTT
TRBJ1-6 | TRBV5-6 | - | - | CASSLGGDGRFGSPLHF | TGTGCCAGCAGCTTGGGGGGGGACGGACGCTTTGGGTCACCCCTCCACTTT
TRBJ2-5 | TRBV9 | - | - | CASSAHAGGKETQYF | TGTGCCAGCAGCGCCCACGCCGGGGGAAAGGAGACCCAGTACTTC
TRBJ2-5 | TRBV11-2 | TRBD2 | - | CASSRSGGAAGETQYF | TGTGCCAGCAGCCGTAGCGGGGGGGCCGCGGGAGAGACCCAGTACTTC
TRBJ2-7 | TRBV9 | TRBD1 | - | CASSPGQGDGDEQYF | TGTGCCAGCAGCCCAGGACAGGGGGACGGAGACGAGCAGTACTTC
TRBJ1-5 | TRBV30 | - | - | CAWSVGGFPLFNQPQHF | TGTGCCTGGAGTGTTGGAGGGTTCCCTCTGTTCAATCAGCCCCAGCATTTT
TRBJ2-3 | TRBV5-6 | - | - | CASSYGQTYTDTQYF | TGTGCCAGCAGCTACGGACAGACATACACAGATACGCAGTATTTT
TRBJ2-3 | TRBV9 | - | few | CASSMDISTDTQYF | TGTGCCAGCAGCATGGACATTAGCACAGATACGCAGTATTTT
TRBJ1-1 | TRBV30 | TRBD1 | - | CAWSGGTGLNTEAFF | TGTGCCTGGAGTGGGGGGACAGGACTGAACACTGAAGCTTTCTTT
TRBJ1-5 | TRBV7-2 | - | - | CASSLDSSNQPQHF | TGTGCCAGCAGCTTGGACAGTAGCAATCAGCCCCAGCATTTT
TRBJ2-2 | TRBV2 | TRBD1 | - | CASNRQGITGELFF | TGTGCCAGCAACCGACAGGGTATCACCGGGGAGCTGTTTTTT
TRBJ1-4 | TRBV7-9 | TRBD1 | - | CASSLRQGPNEKLFF | TGTGCCAGCAGCTTACGACAGGGACCTAATGAAAAACTGTTTTTT
TRBJ1-1 | TRBV3-1/TRBV3-2 | - | - | CASADLGAYGTEAFF | TGTGCCAGCGCAGACCTAGGGGCGTATGGCACTGAAGCTTTCTTT